Sequencing of this T cell receptor beta chain was carried out in a study of blood T cells in healthy people across ages. Combining a sample-barcoded 5' primer with a J-beta primer mix, a second PCR ran for roughly 7 to 11 cycles. TCRdb reanalysed the 5' RACE reads using MiXCR and keeps one entry per CDR3 protein. The data show roughly 790,000 distinct CDR3 sequences, with about 42% seen just once and around 20% held by the top ten. Study-wide points: Estimates of total diversity, which came from one million sequenced T cells, were considered to be underestimates. The study found TCR beta diversity correlated strongly with naive T cell percentage.

Germline-derived CDR1 and CDR2 are SGHRS and YFSETQ. Trimming removed 1 base from V and 6 bases from J, with 13 bases in between. This CDR3 is built from 14 residues. To note about this clonotype: What it binds is not known.

Sequenced: blood. This sequence joins TRBV5-1 and TRBJ1-1; weak D call: TRBD1 (6 bases). The receptor comes from a woman aged 60 to 75 in good health. The CDR3 DNA sequence: TGCGCCAGCAGCTTGAACAGGGAGAATCCTGAAGCTTTCTTT. It codes for CASSLNRENPEAFF.